This entry is about one T cell receptor (beta chain). The repertoire was sequenced with immunoSEQ multiplex PCR; TCRdb's copy has only in-frame clones and lacks some. The data contain approximately 120,000 clones, roughly 84% of them singletons. The data were obtained in a study of cytotoxic CD8 clonotypes in ibrutinib-treated CLL. Trimming removed 6 bases from V and 3 bases from J; junction bases left unmatched: 10. Germline-derived CDR1 and CDR2 are SEHNR and FQNEAQ (reference sequence). The CDR3 has 15 residues. This TCR derives from a human donor with chronic lymphocytic leukemia. This sequence joins TRBV7-9 and TRBJ2-5; 7 nucleotides align to TRBD2. The input for sequencing was PBMCs, taken after 24 months of ibrutinib treatment. CDR3 region: CASSLQPLAEETQYF. The CDR3, as DNA: TGTGCCAGCAGTCTACAGCCGCTAGCGGAAGAGACCCAGTACTTC.